The 24 T cell receptor beta chains below were found in one sample sequenced in a study of shared clonotypes between healthy human individuals. Generated by immunoSEQ multiplex PCR, the TCRdb table keeps only in-frame clones and is missing some. Here the sample spans 2.3 million or so clones, roughly 93% being singletons. The material sequenced was naive CD4+ T cells from PBMCs. Subset given: CD45RA+ positively selected. The source of these receptors is a man aged 18-30 years in good health. Some clones in this sample may be carry-over from other donors' samples.

CDR3 sequence: CASSSRWGEYGYTF. For the CDR3, the DNA is TGTGCCAGCAGCTCCCGATGGGGGGAGTATGGCTACACCTTC. The rearrangement joins TRBV7-8 to TRBJ1-2; maybe TRBD1 (5 bases). Germline loops: CDR1 SGHVS, CDR2 FQNEAQ. The V and J ends lost 4 bases and 5 bases respectively, with 14 bases between them. The CDR3 extends over 14 amino acids.

V and J are TRBV28 and TRBJ1-2; D unclear. The CDR3 has 15 residues. Germline values: CDR1 MDHEN, CDR2 SYDVKM. V gave up 3 bases and J gave up 3 bases, with 14 bases separating them. CDR3 sequence reads: CASSFLRHSYYGYTF. The CDR3 coding sequence is TGTGCCAGCAGTTTCCTGAGACATTCCTACTATGGCTACACCTTC.

This chain uses TRBV6-5 with TRBJ2-1; 7 bases line up with TRBD2. The V gene end was trimmed by 10 bases and the J gene end by 1 base; junction bases not matched to a gene: 7. The CDR3 consists of 14 residues. CDR1 and CDR2 (germline): MNHEY, SVGAGI. The CDR3 DNA sequence: TGTGCCACTATACCGGGGGGTTCCTACAATGAGCAGTTCTTC. Translated, it gives CATIPGGSYNEQFF.

V and J are TRBV7-9 and TRBJ1-2; D ambiguous. Trimming removed 0 bases at V and 3 bases at J, with 11 bases between. CDR1 is SEHNR, CDR2 FQNEAQ, per germline (reference sequence). CDR3 length equals 15 residues. CDR3 DNA sequence: TGTGCCAGCAGCTTAGCTTCAGGCCCGGACTATGGCTACACCTTC. It is translated as CASSLASGPDYGYTF.

This clone has just one count. V usage is TRBV6-5 and J usage is TRBJ1-4; no firm D call. Germline V gene sequence: CDR1 MNHEY, CDR2 SVGAGI. This CDR3 comprises 11 residues. The germline V and J ends were trimmed by 6 bases and 4 bases, with 3 bases remaining between them. CDR3 DNA: TGTGCCAGCAGCCGTAATGAAAAACTGTTTTTT. This translates into CASSRNEKLFF.

The rearrangement links TRBV5-6 to TRBJ2-2, with 9 bases matching TRBD2. This CDR3 has 18 amino acids. V gave up 7 bases and J gave up 0 bases; unmatched junction bases: 13. The germline V gene encodes CDR1 SGHDT and CDR2 YYEEEE. This CDR3 reads CASFWTAGGGANTGELFF. CDR3 in DNA: TGTGCCAGCTTTTGGACGGCGGGAGGGGGAGCGAACACCGGGGAGCTGTTTTTT.

The rearrangement uses TRBV5-1 and TRBJ1-4, with D unclear. V shed 1 base and J shed 10 bases, with 17 bases lying between them. From germline, CDR1 is SGHRS and CDR2 YFSETQ. CDR3 length: 15 amino acids. CDR3 residues: CASSLLGSAAGKLFF. The CDR3 nucleotides are TGCGCCAGCAGCTTGCTTGGTTCCGCGGCCGGAAAACTGTTTTTT.

The J gene is TRBJ1-1, the V gene TRBV18; a possible D gene is TRBD1 (5 bases). The germline CDR1 and CDR2 sequences are KGHSH and LQKENI. The CDR3 sequence is 15 residues long. The V end lost 0 bases, the J end lost 4 bases, and 12 bases lay between the germline ends. CDR3 residues: CASSPPGRVATEAFF. CDR3 bases: TGTGCCAGCTCACCACCGGGCAGGGTTGCCACTGAAGCTTTCTTT. Full variable domain (missing parts from reference TRBV18 and TRBJ1-1): NAGVMQNPRHLVRRRGQEARLRCSPMKGHSHVYWYRQLPEEGLKFMVYLQKENIIDESGMPKERFSAEFPKEGPSILRIQQVVRGDSAAYFCASSPPGRVATEAFFGQGTRLTVV.

This chain joins TRBV27 and TRBJ2-5; D might be TRBD1 (6 bases). Trimming removed 5 bases from V and 0 bases from J, with 13 bases in between. Germline loops: CDR1 MNHEY, CDR2 SMNVEV (reference sequence). CDR3 length equals 15 residues. In nucleotides, the CDR3 is TGTGCCAGCAGTCCTCAGGGGTATAACCAAGAGACCCAGTACTTC. It specifies CASSPQGYNQETQYF.

This sequence joins TRBV7-2 and TRBJ2-1; D gene uncertain. Germline V lookup: CDR1 SGHTA, CDR2 FQGNSA. The CDR3 extends over 15 amino acids. V lost 1 base to trimming and J lost 4 bases, with 11 bases between them. The CDR3 DNA reads as TGTGCCAGCAGCTTAGGGTCTACCCAATACAATGAGCAGTTCTTC. It yields the protein CASSLGSTQYNEQFF. Based on the CDR3 plus reference TRBV7-2 and TRBJ2-1, the full variable domain is GAGVSQSPSNKVTEKGKDVELRCDPISGHTALYWYRQSLGQGLEFLIYFQGNSAPDKSGLPSDRFSAERTGGSVSTLTIQRTQQEDSAVYLCASSLGSTQYNEQFFGPGTRLTVL.

As for this clone: This specimen includes other DNA sequences encoding the same CDR3. Written as DNA, the CDR3 is TGTGCCAGCAGCTTGGTGGCGGGAGGGGGGGAGACCCAGTACTTC. It specifies CASSLVAGGGETQYF. V and J are TRBV5-4 and TRBJ2-5, with TRBD2 matching over 9 bases. V lost 0 bases to trimming and J lost 5 bases; unmatched junction nucleotides: 5. The CDR3 covers 15 residues. Germline assignment: CDR1 SGHNT and CDR2 YYREEE (reference sequence).

J is TRBJ2-2 and V is TRBV11-2; 7 bases fit TRBD1. This CDR3 has 16 residues. The trim removed 2 bases at V and 4 bases at J, leaving 7 bases unmatched. Germline assignment: CDR1 SGHAT and CDR2 FQNNGV. CDR3 DNA: TGTGCCAGCAGCTTAAACCGGGACAGCCCCACCGGGGAGCTGTTTTTT. Protein: CASSLNRDSPTGELFF. Variable domain in full (rest from reference TRBV11-2 and TRBJ2-2): EAGVAQSPRYKIIEKRQSVAFWCNPISGHATLYWYQQILGQGPKLLIQFQNNGVVDDSQLPKDRFSAERLKGVDSTLKIQPAKLEDSAVYLCASSLNRDSPTGELFFGEGSRLTVL.

The chain joins TRBV28 to TRBJ2-3; TRBD1 aligns across 7 bases. Germline lookup yields CDR1 MDHEN and CDR2 SYDVKM. The CDR3 covers 14 residues. With 3 bases clipped from V and 4 bases from J, the junction kept 4 bases outside the gene matches. DNA for the CDR3: TGTGCCAGCAGTTTTGAGGGGGCCTCAGATACGCAGTATTTT. It yields the protein CASSFEGASDTQYF.

The rearrangement uses TRBV29-1 and TRBJ2-1, with D perhaps being TRBD1 or TRBD2 (7 bases each). V lost 7 bases to trimming and J lost 1 base, with 17 bases between them. The CDR3 runs to 15 residues. Per the germline V gene, CDR1 is SQVTM and CDR2 is ANQGSEA. CDR3 amino acids: CSATGRGGSYNEQFF. CDR3 coding DNA: TGCAGCGCCACGGGCAGGGGGGGATCCTACAATGAGCAGTTCTTC.

V usage is TRBV28 and J usage is TRBJ2-1; 7 bases map to TRBD2. The CDR3 covers 15 residues. In germline, CDR1 is MDHEN, CDR2 SYDVKM. The trim removed 6 bases at V and 4 bases at J, leaving 9 bases unmatched. As DNA, the CDR3 is TGTGCCAGCAGCCCGCTTGAGGGAGGGTACAATGAGCAGTTCTTC. Translated, it gives CASSPLEGGYNEQFF. Looking up the rest from reference TRBV28 and TRBJ2-1 gives the full variable domain: DVKVTQSSRYLVKRTGEKVFLECVQDMDHENMFWYRQDPGLGLRLIYFSYDVKMKEKGDIPEGYSVSREKKERFSLILESASTNQTSMYLCASSPLEGGYNEQFFGPGTRLTVL.

This rearrangement joins TRBV5-4 to TRBJ2-4, with D possibly being TRBD1 (5 bases). The CDR3 contains 15 residues. Germline V gives CDR1 SGHNT, CDR2 YYREEE (reference sequence). Trimming stripped 4 bases from V and 0 bases from J, with 11 bases between. DNA of the CDR3: TGTGCCAGCAGCAAACAGGCCCAAGCCAAAAACATTCAGTACTTC. It yields the protein CASSKQAQAKNIQYF. Full variable domain (remainder filled in from reference TRBV5-4 and TRBJ2-4): ETGVTQSPTHLIKTRGQQVTLRCSSQSGHNTVSWYQQALGQGPQFIFQYYREEENGRGNFPPRFSGLQFPNYSSELNVNALELDDSALYLCASSKQAQAKNIQYFGAGTRLSVL.

The genes are TRBV19 and TRBJ2-7; TRBD1 is a possible D gene (5 bases). Germline V CDR1 and CDR2: LNHDA, SQIVND (reference sequence). V was trimmed by 6 bases and J by 0 bases, leaving 15 bases between them. The CDR3 loop spans 15 amino acids. The CDR3: CASRAGHLGSYEQYF. In nucleotides, the CDR3 is TGTGCCAGTAGGGCAGGACACTTAGGCTCCTACGAGCAGTACTTC.

About this clone itself: A read error may produce the germline difference seen at one junction end. The rearrangement uses TRBV29-1 and TRBJ1-1, with a tentative D call TRBD1 (5 bases). The CDR3 spans 12 residues. Germline assignment: CDR1 SQVTM and CDR2 ANQGSEA. CDR3 sequence reads: CSAEQANTEAFF. The CDR3 bases are TGCAGCGCTGAACAGGCGAACACTGAAGCTTTCTTT.

V and J are TRBV7-9 and TRBJ2-3; tentative D call: TRBD2 (5 bases). Germline V gene data show CDR1 as SEHNR and CDR2 as FQNEAQ (reference sequence). CDR3 length: 13 amino acids. Trimming took 7 bases from V and 3 from J, leaving 11 bases between them. CDR3 loop: CASTPGGTDTQYF. In DNA form, the CDR3 reads TGTGCCAGCACACCAGGCGGGACAGATACGCAGTATTTT.

The chain links TRBV18 to TRBJ2-6; the D gene is possibly TRBD1 (6 bases). The CDR3 length is 18 residues. The V gene lost 3 bases and the J gene lost 0 bases, with 15 bases spanning the gap. Per the germline V gene, CDR1 is KGHSH and CDR2 is LQKENI. CDR3 nucleotides: TGTGCCAGCTCACCGCAACAGGGTACCATCTCTGGGGCCAACGTCCTGACTTTC. Encoded protein: CASSPQQGTISGANVLTF.

The chain links TRBV4-3 to TRBJ1-2; D ambiguous. The CDR3 sequence is 15 residues long. CDR1 and CDR2 from the germline V gene are LGHNA and YSLEER. V lost 1 base and J 2 bases, leaving 11 bases between the germline ends. The CDR3 protein is CASSQGGFSNYGYTF. The CDR3 bases are TGCGCCAGCAGCCAAGGGGGTTTCTCGAACTATGGCTACACCTTC.

The chain couples TRBV9 to TRBJ1-3, with D unresolved. The germline V gene encodes CDR1 SGDLS and CDR2 YYNGEE. The CDR3 runs 15 residues. V dropped 0 bases and J dropped 4 bases, with 11 bases sitting between them. CDR3 sequence: CASSVALEGGNTIYF. CDR3 bases: TGTGCCAGCAGCGTAGCTTTGGAAGGAGGAAACACCATATATTTT.

This chain uses TRBV10-1 with TRBJ2-5; 8 bases align to TRBD1. Per germline, CDR1 WNHNN and CDR2 SYGVQD (reference sequence). There are 13 residues in the CDR3. The trim removed 0 bases at V and 7 bases at J, leaving 1 base unmatched. This chain's CDR3 is CASSESTGGTQYF. The CDR3 DNA is TGCGCCAGCAGTGAGTCCACAGGGGGGACCCAGTACTTC.

The chain carries TRBV5-4 and TRBJ2-2; D unclear. The germline CDR1 and CDR2 sequences are SGHNT and YYREEE (reference sequence). The V gene lost 4 bases and the J gene lost 5 bases, with 9 bases spanning the gap. The CDR3 covers 13 residues. CDR3 DNA: TGTGCCAGCAGCAAATACAGAACCGGGGAGCTGTTTTTT. Translated: CASSKYRTGELFF.